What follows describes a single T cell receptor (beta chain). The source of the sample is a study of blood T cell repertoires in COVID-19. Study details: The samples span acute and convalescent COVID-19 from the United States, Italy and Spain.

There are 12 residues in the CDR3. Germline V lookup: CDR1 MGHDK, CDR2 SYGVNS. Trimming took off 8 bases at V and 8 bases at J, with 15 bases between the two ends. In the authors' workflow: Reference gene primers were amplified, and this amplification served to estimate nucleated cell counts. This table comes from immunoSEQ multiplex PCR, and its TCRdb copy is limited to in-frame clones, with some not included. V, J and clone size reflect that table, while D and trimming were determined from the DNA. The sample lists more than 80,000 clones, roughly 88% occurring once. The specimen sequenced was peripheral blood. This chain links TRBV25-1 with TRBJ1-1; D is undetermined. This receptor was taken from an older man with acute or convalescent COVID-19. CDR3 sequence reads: CASGLGGPEAFF. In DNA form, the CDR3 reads TGTGCCAGCGGCCTGGGAGGCCCAGAAGCTTTCTTT.